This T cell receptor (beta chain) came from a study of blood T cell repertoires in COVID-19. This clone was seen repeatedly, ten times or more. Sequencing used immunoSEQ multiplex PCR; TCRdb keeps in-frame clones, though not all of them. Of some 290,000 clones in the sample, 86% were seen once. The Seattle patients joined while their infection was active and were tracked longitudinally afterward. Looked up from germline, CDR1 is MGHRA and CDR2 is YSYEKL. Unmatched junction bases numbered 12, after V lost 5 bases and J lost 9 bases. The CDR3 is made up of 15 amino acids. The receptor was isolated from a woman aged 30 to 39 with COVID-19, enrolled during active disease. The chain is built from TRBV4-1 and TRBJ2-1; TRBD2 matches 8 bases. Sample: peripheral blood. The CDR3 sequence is CASSEGPGGKLEQFF. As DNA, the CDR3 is TGCGCCAGCAGCGAAGGACCGGGGGGGAAACTTGAGCAGTTCTTC.